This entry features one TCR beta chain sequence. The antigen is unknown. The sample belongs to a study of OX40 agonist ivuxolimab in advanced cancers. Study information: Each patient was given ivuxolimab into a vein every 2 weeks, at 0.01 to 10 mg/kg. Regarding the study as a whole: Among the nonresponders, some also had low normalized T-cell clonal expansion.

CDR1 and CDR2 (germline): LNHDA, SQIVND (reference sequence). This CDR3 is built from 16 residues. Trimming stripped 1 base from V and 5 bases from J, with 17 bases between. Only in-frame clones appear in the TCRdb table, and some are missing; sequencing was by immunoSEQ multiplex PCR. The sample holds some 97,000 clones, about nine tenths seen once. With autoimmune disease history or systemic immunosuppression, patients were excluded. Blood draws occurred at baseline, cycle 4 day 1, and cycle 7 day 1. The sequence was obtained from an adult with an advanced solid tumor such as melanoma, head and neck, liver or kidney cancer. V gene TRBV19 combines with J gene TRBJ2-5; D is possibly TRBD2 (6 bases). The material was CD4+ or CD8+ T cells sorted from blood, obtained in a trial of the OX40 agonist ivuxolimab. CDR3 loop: CASSIADWGGRETQYF. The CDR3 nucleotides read TGTGCCAGTAGTATAGCCGATTGGGGAGGTCGGGAGACCCAGTACTTC.